The 19 T cell receptor beta chains in this list originate from one sample, sequenced in a study of preoperative IRX-2 immunotherapy in early breast cancer. Specified treatment: preoperative locoregional IRX-2 cytokine immunotherapy. Sequencing used immunoSEQ multiplex PCR; TCRdb keeps in-frame clones, though not all of them. The data show 34,000 or so clones, around four fifths seen once. This specimen was lymph node tissue, taken from a patient treated with IRX-2 immunotherapy. The source of these receptors is a human donor with breast cancer.

V is TRBV30 and J is TRBJ1-2; 7 bases match TRBD1. The CDR3 has 13 residues. Germline V CDR1 and CDR2: GTSNPN, SVGIG (reference sequence). V shed 4 bases and J 5 bases; nucleotides not matched to a gene: 7. CDR3 sequence (DNA): TGTGCCTGGAAAAACAGGGGTGGGTATGGCTACACCTTC. It translates to CAWKNRGGYGYTF. The variable domain in full, with the rest retrieved from reference TRBV30 and TRBJ1-2, is SQTIHQWPATLVQPVGSPLSLECTVEGTSNPNLYWYRQAAGRGLQLLFYSVGIGQISSEVPQNLSASRPQDRQFILSSKKLLLSDSGFYLCAWKNRGGYGYTFGSGTRLTVV.

The rearrangement joins TRBV6-8 to TRBJ1-4; 10 bases line up with TRBD1. Germline values: CDR1 MNHGY, CDR2 SAAAGT. The V and J ends lost 6 bases and 11 bases, in that order; junction bases with no gene match: 6. This CDR3 has 13 residues. CDR3 amino acids: CASRTGGEEKLFF. For the CDR3, the DNA is TGTGCCAGCAGGACAGGGGGCGAGGAGAAACTGTTTTTT.

The V call is TRBV27, the J call TRBJ2-1, with 9 bases that match TRBD1. Germline CDR1 MNHEY, CDR2 SMNVEV (reference sequence). V shed 10 bases, J shed 7 bases, and the junction held 11 bases outside the gene matches. The CDR3 is 14 amino acids. The CDR3 nucleotides read TGTGCCATAGGGGGGACAGGGTACAGGAATGAGCAGTTCTTC. It codes for CAIGGTGYRNEQFF.

This chain connects TRBV6-8 to TRBJ2-7; D unresolved. Trimming removed 2 bases at V and 5 bases at J, with 10 bases between. The CDR3 spans 13 residues. Germline V gives CDR1 MNHGY, CDR2 SAAAGT. The CDR3: CASSYASSDEQYF. Here the CDR3 DNA reads TGTGCCAGCAGTTACGCCTCGTCAGACGAGCAGTACTTC.

The chain carries TRBV6-8 and TRBJ2-1; D tentatively fits TRBD1 or TRBD2 (5 bases each). Germline loops: CDR1 MNHGY, CDR2 SAAAGT. Between the trimmed V and J ends, which lost 6 bases and 3 bases, there was a span of 24 bases. CDR3 length equals 18 residues. As DNA, the CDR3 is TGTGCCAGCAGGGGGACCAACAGGTGGGCCCCGCTCTACAATGAGCAGTTCTTC. Protein sequence: CASRGTNRWAPLYNEQFF.

The rearrangement uses TRBV19 and TRBJ1-2; D is unclear. The CDR3 spans 17 residues. V lost 11 bases and J lost 0, with 25 bases in between. Germline assignment: CDR1 LNHDA and CDR2 SQIVND (reference sequence). CDR3: CALRKTKRTRSNYGYTF. The CDR3 DNA reads as TGTGCCCTAAGGAAGACAAAAAGGACGCGCTCTAACTATGGCTACACCTTC.

The chain links TRBV28 to TRBJ1-4; 7 nucleotides align to TRBD1. V lost 5 bases and J lost 8; bases outside the gene matches: 11. Germline V gene lookup returns CDR1 MDHEN and CDR2 SYDVKM. This CDR3 contains 15 residues. This CDR3 is CASSPSRTGAEKLFF. The CDR3 DNA is TGTGCCAGCAGTCCATCCCGGACAGGAGCAGAAAAACTGTTTTTT. Full variable domain (outside the CDR3, taken from reference TRBV28 and TRBJ1-4): DVKVTQSSRYLVKRTGEKVFLECVQDMDHENMFWYRQDPGLGLRLIYFSYDVKMKEKGDIPEGYSVSREKKERFSLILESASTNQTSMYLCASSPSRTGAEKLFFGSGTQLSVL.

The chain links TRBV30 to TRBJ2-1; D is possibly TRBD2 (6 bases). The V gene's germline CDR1 is GTSNPN and CDR2 SVGIG (reference sequence). The CDR3 spans 13 residues. The V and J ends lost 0 bases and 6 bases respectively, with 9 bases between them. The CDR3: CAWSVLARNEQFF. The CDR3 nucleotides are TGTGCCTGGAGTGTACTAGCCCGCAATGAGCAGTTCTTC.

The chain recombines TRBV28 with TRBJ2-7, with TRBD2 matching 10 bases. The CDR3 loop spans 15 amino acids. Germline V lookup: CDR1 MDHEN, CDR2 SYDVKM. V lost 5 bases, J lost 5 bases, and 9 bases stayed unmatched. The chain's CDR3 is CASSRPSGRAHEQYF. In nucleotides, the CDR3 is TGTGCCAGCAGTCGGCCAAGCGGGAGGGCCCACGAGCAGTACTTC.

The chain links TRBV15 to TRBJ2-5; a weak D match, TRBD1 (6 bases). The CDR3 covers 14 residues. V was shortened by 9 bases and J by 1 base, with 15 bases between the two germline ends. Germline V gene lookup returns CDR1 LNHNV and CDR2 YYDKDF (reference sequence). The CDR3 reads CATTTQGLQETQYF. As DNA, the CDR3 is TGTGCCACGACTACACAGGGCCTCCAAGAGACCCAGTACTTC.

This CDR3 is CASSPGAHSPLHF. The CDR3 DNA follows: TGTGCCAGCAGCCCAGGGGCACATTCACCCCTCCACTTT. V usage is TRBV14 and J usage is TRBJ1-6; weak D call: TRBD1 (6 bases). V was pared by 4 bases and J by 8 bases, with 9 bases between. Germline V gene lookup returns CDR1 SGHDN and CDR2 FVKESK. This CDR3 has 13 amino acids.

Written as DNA, the CDR3 is TGTGCCACCAGCTCCGGGACAGCACAAGAGACCCAGTACTTC. It yields the protein CATSSGTAQETQYF. V gene TRBV15 combines with J gene TRBJ2-5, with 7 nucleotides matching TRBD1. Per germline, CDR1 LNHNV and CDR2 YYDKDF (reference sequence). The CDR3 spans 14 residues. The J segment lost 2 bases and the V segment lost 5 bases, leaving 5 bases of the junction unmatched. Complete variable domain (other parts from reference TRBV15 and TRBJ2-5): DAMVIQNPRYQVTQFGKPVTLSCSQTLNHNVMYWYQQKSSQAPKLLFHYYDKDFNNEADTPDNFQSRRPNTSFCFLDIRSPGLGDTAMYLCATSSGTAQETQYFGPGTRLLVL.

The table lists this clone with a few counts. The chain uses TRBV11-3 and TRBJ2-3; 7 positions agree with TRBD1. CDR1 and CDR2 (germline): SGHNT, YENEEA. With 5 bases clipped from V and 2 bases from J, the junction kept 4 bases outside the gene matches. The CDR3 spans 14 residues. The CDR3 reads CASSRQGYTDTQYF. CDR3 DNA sequence: TGTGCCAGCAGCAGACAGGGTTACACAGATACGCAGTATTTT.

The V call is TRBV30, the J call TRBJ1-4; D remains unclear. The CDR3 spans 13 residues. V shed 4 bases and J shed 8 bases, with 14 bases lying between them. Germline CDR1 reads GTSNPN; CDR2 reads SVGIG (reference sequence). The CDR3 DNA reads TGTGCCTGGAAAACGGGAATAGGAGAAAAACTGTTTTTT. It yields the protein CAWKTGIGEKLFF.

The rearrangement joins TRBV29-1 to TRBJ1-1; D gene uncertain. The CDR3 sequence is 13 residues long. Germline loops: CDR1 SQVTM, CDR2 ANQGSEA. V was shortened by 7 bases and J by 1 base, with 13 bases between the two germline ends. CDR3 DNA: TGCAGCGCCTATCATTCTGGGAACACTGAAGCTTTCTTT. This translates into CSAYHSGNTEAFF.

V gene TRBV6-8 combines with J gene TRBJ1-4; D gene ambiguous. Germline V gives CDR1 MNHGY, CDR2 SAAAGT. CDR3 length: 12 residues. V dropped 5 bases and J dropped 7 bases, with 8 bases sitting between them. CDR3 protein: CASSQGPEKLFF. The CDR3 DNA reads as TGTGCCAGCAGTCAAGGCCCTGAAAAACTGTTTTTT.

V and J are TRBV28 and TRBJ2-5, with D possibly matching TRBD2 (6 bases). Germline values: CDR1 MDHEN, CDR2 SYDVKM. The CDR3 spans 15 residues. Trimming removed 5 bases from V and 2 bases from J, with 15 bases in between. DNA of the CDR3: TGTGCCAGCAGTCCTAGCGTTGAAACACAAGAGACCCAGTACTTC. As protein: CASSPSVETQETQYF.

This clone appeared once. The chain is built from TRBV30 and TRBJ2-7, with 11 nucleotides matching TRBD2. Losses at the gene ends were 2 bases for V and 5 bases for J; bases not matched to a gene: 5. The CDR3 is 14 residues long. CDR1 is GTSNPN, CDR2 SVGIG, per germline (reference sequence). The CDR3 DNA follows: TGTGCCTGGAGTCCGACTAGCGGGGTTGACGAGCAGTACTTC. Translating it yields CAWSPTSGVDEQYF.

The chain uses TRBV6-8 and TRBJ2-7; TRBD1 or TRBD2 may be the D gene (5 bases each). Trimming removed 5 bases at V and 0 bases at J, with 14 bases between. This CDR3 has 15 residues. Per the germline V gene, CDR1 is MNHGY and CDR2 is SAAAGT. The CDR3 is CASSQLGGFSYEQYF. The CDR3 DNA reads as TGTGCCAGCAGTCAGCTTGGGGGATTCTCCTACGAGCAGTACTTC.